This is a list of T cell receptor beta chains from one sample in a study of radiotherapy plus CTLA-4 blockade in lung cancer. Sequencing was performed with immunoSEQ multiplex PCR; in TCRdb, only in-frame clones are kept and a portion is missing. The table includes about 80,000 clones, 60% to 85% detected once. Here the sequenced sample was peripheral blood, taken from a patient treated with radiotherapy plus ipilimumab. Receptor source: a human donor with non-small cell lung cancer whose response to radiotherapy plus ipilimumab could not be evaluated. Some clones in this sample may be carry-over from other donors' samples. Each CDR3 is given with its conserved first and last residue. The order of the fields is D gene, J gene, V gene, clone size, CDR3 DNA, CDR3 protein. D genes are given only for firm matches. Rows give clone size only sometimes, using once, few, many, or a class for an expanded clone.

D: TRBD2; J: TRBJ2-2; V: TRBV11-2; size: .; DNA: TGTGCCAGCAGCTCGGGACTAGCGGGGTACACCGGGGAGCTGTTTTTT; CDR3: CASSSGLAGYTGELFF
D: TRBD1; J: TRBJ1-6; V: TRBV5-1; size: .; DNA: TGCGCCAGCAGCTCCTCGGGACAGGGATCGTATTCACCCCTCCACTTT; CDR3: CASSSSGQGSYSPLHF
D: .; J: TRBJ1-6; V: TRBV6-5; size: few; DNA: TGTGCCAGCAGCCCCCCCAGGGATATTTCACCCCTCCACTTT; CDR3: CASSPPRDISPLHF
D: TRBD2; J: TRBJ2-3; V: TRBV5-1; size: once; DNA: TGCGCCAGCAAGGACCTAGCGGGGGTTGCAGATACGCAGTATTTT; CDR3: CASKDLAGVADTQYF
D: .; J: TRBJ2-5; V: TRBV27; size: .; DNA: TGTGCCAGCAGTCCGAAAGCGGGTGAGACCCAGTACTTC; CDR3: CASSPKAGETQYF
D: TRBD1; J: TRBJ2-5; V: TRBV5-4; size: once; DNA: TGTGCCAGCAGCTTAATCGGGACAGGGGGGCTGGGGGGGTTGGAGACCCAGTACTTC; CDR3: CASSLIGTGGLGGLETQYF
D: TRBD1; J: TRBJ1-5; V: TRBV5-1; size: .; DNA: TGCGCCAGCAGCTCGAGGGGACAGGGTTCCGATCAGCCCCAGCATTTT; CDR3: CASSSRGQGSDQPQHF
D: .; J: TRBJ2-3; V: TRBV29-1; size: .; DNA: TGCAGCGCCGCGGGGGCCTTCACAGATACGCAGTATTTT; CDR3: CSAAGAFTDTQYF
D: TRBD1; J: TRBJ2-7; V: TRBV28; size: once; DNA: TGTGCCAGCAGACAGGACAGGGAAGTGGGGCAGTACTTC; CDR3: CASRQDREVGQYF
D: TRBD2; J: TRBJ2-4; V: TRBV11-1; size: once; DNA: TGTGCCAGCAGCCCGGGGACTAGCGGGGGAGTAGCCAAAAACATTCAGTACTTC; CDR3: CASSPGTSGGVAKNIQYF
D: .; J: TRBJ1-1; V: TRBV5-1; size: .; DNA: TGCGCCAGCAGCTTGGAGCCTGCCCCGGCGGGGACTGAAGCTTTCTTT; CDR3: CASSLEPAPAGTEAFF
D: TRBD1; J: TRBJ2-7; V: TRBV28; size: few; DNA: TGTGCCAGCTCGCGACAGGGGTCCTACGAGCAGTACTTC; CDR3: CASSRQGSYEQYF
D: .; J: TRBJ1-5; V: TRBV28; size: .; DNA: TGTGCCAGCAGTTGGGGAGGGCGTCAGCCCCAGCATTTT; CDR3: CASSWGGRQPQHF
D: .; J: TRBJ2-1; V: TRBV7-8; size: .; DNA: TGTGCCAGCAGCGCGACTAGTTACAATGAGCAGTTCTTC; CDR3: CASSATSYNEQFF
D: TRBD1; J: TRBJ1-1; V: TRBV19; size: .; DNA: TGTGCCAGTTCCGGGACAGCGAACACTGAAGCTTTCTTT; CDR3: CASSGTANTEAFF
D: .; J: TRBJ2-4; V: TRBV4-1; size: .; DNA: TGCGCCAGCAGCCAAGGGACTTTGAACATTCAGTACTTC; CDR3: CASSQGTLNIQYF
D: .; J: TRBJ2-1; V: TRBV6-5; size: few; DNA: TGTGCCAGCAGTTATCCCGGGCGGGATGAGCAGTTCTTC; CDR3: CASSYPGRDEQFF
D: .; J: TRBJ2-5; V: TRBV28; size: once; DNA: TGTGCCAGCAGTCCCGAGGGGGTGGTGGAGACCCAGTACTTC; CDR3: CASSPEGVVETQYF
D: .; J: TRBJ2-3; V: TRBV5-4; size: .; DNA: TGTGCCAGCAGCTCCTCCGGGGGTTCCACAGATACGCAGTATTTT; CDR3: CASSSSGGSTDTQYF